Shown below are 19 T cell receptor beta chains from a single sample sequenced in a study of graft-versus-host responses after intestinal transplantation. No antigens are known for them. The method was immunoSEQ multiplex PCR; TCRdb's version includes in-frame clones alone and lacks a portion of them. The sample holds 50,000 to 80,000 clones, roughly 90% seen once. The source material was unstimulated CD8+ T cells sorted from spleen or lymph node cells, sampled before transplant. The receptors stem from a human donor who was the organ donor for an intestinal transplant.

The chain recombines TRBV7-9 with TRBJ2-2, with D uncertain. The CDR3 contains 12 residues. Trimming stripped 5 bases from V and 2 bases from J, with 3 bases between. Germline V gene sequence: CDR1 SEHNR, CDR2 FQNEAQ (reference sequence). The CDR3 reads CASSPNTGELFF. The CDR3 DNA follows: TGTGCCAGCAGCCCAAACACCGGGGAGCTGTTTTTT.

The chain carries TRBV6-5 and TRBJ2-5; 7 bases map to TRBD2. J gave up 5 bases and V 2 bases, and 8 bases lay outside the gene matches. Germline-derived CDR1 and CDR2 are MNHEY and SVGAGI. This CDR3 region has 15 residues. CDR3 bases: TGTGCCAGCAGTTACCGGGACTATACTAGGGAGACCCAGTACTTC. Residues: CASSYRDYTRETQYF.

This chain joins TRBV19 and TRBJ2-1; D possibly corresponds to TRBD2 (6 bases). CDR1 and CDR2 (germline): LNHDA, SQIVND (reference sequence). V shed 6 bases and J shed 5 bases, with 17 bases lying between them. The CDR3 runs 15 residues. CDR3 nucleotides: TGTGCCAGTAGGAAGGACGGACTACCTAACAATGAGCAGTTCTTC. Its translation: CASRKDGLPNNEQFF.

Comment on this clone: The limits of the CDR3 on the DNA are not certain, so only TCRdb's listed CDR3 is given. The chain is built from TRBV9 and TRBJ2-1; the table gives TRBD2 as D, unverified against the DNA. A total of 15 residues make up the CDR3, ends included. CDR1 and CDR2 from the germline V gene are SGDLS and YYNGEE. CDR3 in amino acids: CASSSSPGPYNEQFF.

The genes are TRBV7-8 and TRBJ2-2; 9 bases map to TRBD2. Per the germline V gene, CDR1 is SGHVS and CDR2 is FQNEAQ. The CDR3 totals 17 residues. The ends lost 2 bases at V and 1 base at J; junction bases unmatched: 5. This CDR3 reads CASSLPGLARNTGELFF. CDR3 in DNA: TGTGCCAGCAGCTTACCCGGACTAGCGCGGAACACCGGGGAGCTGTTTTTT.

The chain carries TRBV2 and TRBJ2-7; 8 bases agree with TRBD1. The ends lost 2 bases at V and 0 bases at J; junction bases unmatched: 3. The CDR3 has 15 residues. Germline CDR1 is SNHLY and CDR2 is FYNNEI. DNA for the CDR3: TGTGCCAGCAGTGAATCAGGGGGCAGCTCCTACGAGCAGTACTTC. It yields the protein CASSESGGSSYEQYF.

This chain links TRBV7-6 with TRBJ2-1, with unresolved D. V was trimmed by 2 bases and J by 2 bases, leaving 10 bases between them. The CDR3 consists of 15 residues. Looked up from germline, CDR1 is SGHVS and CDR2 is FNYEAQ. The CDR3 nucleotides are TGTGCCAGCAGCTTATTATTTGCTACCTACAATGAGCAGTTCTTC. This encodes CASSLLFATYNEQFF.

This sequence joins TRBV14 and TRBJ1-4; no clear D gene. This CDR3 comprises 15 residues. V shed 4 bases and J shed 1 base, with 10 bases lying between them. The germline CDR1 and CDR2 sequences are SGHDN and FVKESK. The CDR3 is CASSLWGGTNEKLFF. Here the CDR3 DNA reads TGTGCCAGCAGCCTCTGGGGAGGAACTAATGAAAAACTGTTTTTT.

This chain connects TRBV29-1 to TRBJ1-4; D not resolved. The CDR3 runs 13 residues. CDR1 is SQVTM and CDR2 is ANQGSEA in the germline V gene. V dropped 3 bases and J dropped 7 bases, with 12 bases sitting between them. The CDR3 here is CSVDSDSGEKLFF. In DNA form, the CDR3 reads TGCAGCGTTGACTCGGACTCGGGTGAAAAACTGTTTTTT.

The chain couples TRBV29-1 to TRBJ2-7; D is ambiguous. This CDR3 comprises 13 residues. Looked up from germline, CDR1 is SQVTM and CDR2 is ANQGSEA. Trimming shortened V by 2 bases and J by 6 bases, and 14 bases separated the two germline ends. The CDR3 nucleotides are TGCAGCGTTGAATTCAGGCTGGGCTCCGAGCAGTACTTC. It translates to CSVEFRLGSEQYF.

The V call is TRBV9, the J call TRBJ2-3; TRBD2 might be the D (6 bases). CDR3 length: 14 amino acids. Trimming removed 4 bases from V and 4 bases from J, with 13 bases in between. Germline V CDR1 and CDR2: SGDLS, YYNGEE. The CDR3, as DNA: TGTGCCAGCAGCCCCGGGGTAGCGGCAGATACGCAGTATTTT. This gives the protein CASSPGVAADTQYF.

This chain uses TRBV11-2 with TRBJ2-7; TRBD2 aligns across 8 bases. V trimming: 5 bases; J trimming: 5 bases; junction bases outside the gene matches: 11. CDR3 size: 15 residues. Germline CDR1 and CDR2: SGHAT and FQNNGV. CDR3 coding DNA: TGTGCCAGCAGCGCCACTAGCGGCCCCATCGACGAGCAGTACTTC. It codes for CASSATSGPIDEQYF.

V and J are TRBV28 and TRBJ2-5, with 10 positions matching TRBD2. J lost 2 bases, V lost 5 bases, and 2 bases had no gene match. There are 14 residues in the CDR3. Germline V gene lookup returns CDR1 MDHEN and CDR2 SYDVKM. The chain's CDR3 is CASSSGRVQETQYF. The CDR3 nucleotides are TGTGCCAGCAGTAGCGGGAGGGTACAAGAGACCCAGTACTTC.

This chain joins TRBV18 and TRBJ1-2; D possibly corresponds to TRBD1 (5 bases). The CDR3 length is 16 residues. Trimming took off 0 bases at V and 8 bases at J, with 19 bases between the two ends. CDR1 and CDR2 from the germline V gene are KGHSH and LQKENI. The CDR3 bases are TGTGCCAGCTCACCACCGACAGACCGGGCCGTGGGGGGCTACACCTTC. Translated, it gives CASSPPTDRAVGGYTF. The variable domain in full, completed from reference TRBV18 and TRBJ1-2, reads NAGVMQNPRHLVRRRGQEARLRCSPMKGHSHVYWYRQLPEEGLKFMVYLQKENIIDESGMPKERFSAEFPKEGPSILRIQQVVRGDSAAYFCASSPPTDRAVGGYTFGSGTRLTVV.

This clone was observed once. The chain joins TRBV28 to TRBJ2-3; TRBD1 matches at 8 bases. The CDR3 extends over 15 amino acids. The V gene's germline CDR1 is MDHEN and CDR2 SYDVKM. With V trimmed by 2 bases and J by 2 bases, 3 bases remained unmatched. CDR3 nucleotides: TGTGCCAGCAGTTTAGGGACAGGACACACAGATACGCAGTATTTT. Protein product: CASSLGTGHTDTQYF.

This clone was picked up one time. V gene TRBV27 combines with J gene TRBJ1-3; the D gene is possibly TRBD1 (5 bases). Germline V gives CDR1 MNHEY, CDR2 SMNVEV (reference sequence). Trimming removed 6 bases from V and 2 bases from J, with 8 bases in between. This CDR3 has 13 amino acids. The CDR3 sequence: CASSWGAGNTIYF. For the CDR3, the DNA is TGTGCCAGCAGCTGGGGCGCTGGAAACACCATATATTTT.

This clone has only a few counts. V is TRBV4-1 and J is TRBJ2-1; the match to TRBD1 covers 7 bases. The junction had 11 bases not matched to a gene; V was cut back by 4 bases and J by 8 bases. The length of the CDR3 is 15 residues. Per germline, CDR1 MGHRA and CDR2 YSYEKL. CDR3 bases: TGCGCCAGCAGCCGTAAGGACAGGTCGGACGATGAGCAGTTCTTC. Translating it yields CASSRKDRSDDEQFF.

The rearrangement joins TRBV18 to TRBJ2-5; a possible D gene is TRBD1 (5 bases). The last part of the DNA fits TRBJ2-7 better; the J call may be wrong. The CDR3 has 13 residues. The germline V gene encodes CDR1 KGHSH and CDR2 LQKENI. The CDR3 nucleotides read TGTGCCAGCTCACAACTCCGACAGTACGAGCAGTACTTC. This encodes CASSQLRQYEQYF.

This clone was recorded once. The rearrangement joins TRBV6-5 to TRBJ2-3; 8 bases align to TRBD2. V shed 6 bases, J shed 6 bases, and the junction held 11 bases outside the gene matches. The CDR3 covers 15 residues. Germline V gives CDR1 MNHEY, CDR2 SVGAGI. CDR3 coding DNA: TGTGCCAGCAGCCTTAGCGGGATTTTTAAGGATACGCAGTATTTT. This gives the protein CASSLSGIFKDTQYF.